The 10 T cell receptor beta chains below come from one sample, sequenced in a study of T cell responses to AZD1222 COVID-19 vaccine (dated by TCRdb to 2020 to 2023). Library prep was done by the immunoSEQ multiplex PCR assay. As stored in TCRdb, this immuneACCESS dataset retains in-frame rearrangements with V and J assigned. A fraction of the clones does not appear; measured against another copy, unresolved V genes explain less than half of the discrepancy, and the remainder lacks a known reason. In this sample the table shows more than 95,000 clones, less than 90% of which occur a single time. The ten most abundant clones make up roughly 4.4% of the sample. The time point label on this specimen signifies: baseline before first vaccination. Sequenced here: peripheral blood, sampled on day 0 of AZD1222 vaccination. The receptors were sampled from an adult in good health.

This chain uses TRBV6-2 or TRBV6-3 with TRBJ1-2; unclear D gene. V shed 0 bases and J shed 7 bases, with 12 bases lying between them. The CDR3 is made up of 14 amino acids. CDR1 is MNHEY, CDR2 SVGEGT, per germline. The CDR3 coding sequence is TGTGCCAGCAGTTACTCGTATGGGGTCGGTGGCTACACCTTC. It codes for CASSYSYGVGGYTF.

This chain connects TRBV27 to TRBJ2-1; TRBD2 aligns across 7 bases. The CDR3 sequence is 15 residues long. Germline V gene data show CDR1 as MNHEY and CDR2 as SMNVEV (reference sequence). V dropped 1 base and J dropped 10; count of bases not matched to a gene: 10. CDR3 region: CASSLLAGVTSEQFF. The CDR3 coding sequence is TGTGCCAGCAGTTTATTGGCGGGAGTTACCAGCGAGCAGTTCTTC.

J is TRBJ2-7 and V is TRBV7-9, with D perhaps assigned TRBD1 or TRBD2 (5 bases each). Trimming took off 3 bases at V and 2 bases at J, with 8 bases between the two ends. CDR3 size: 13 residues. Germline values: CDR1 SEHNR, CDR2 FQNEAQ (reference sequence). CDR3 bases: TGTGCCAGCAGCTTGGGGGTAGCCTACGAGCAGTACTTC. Protein sequence: CASSLGVAYEQYF.

The V gene is TRBV9, the J gene TRBJ1-2, with TRBD1 matching 7 bases. Trimming removed 1 base from V and 6 bases from J; junction bases left unmatched: 18. Per the germline V gene, CDR1 is SGDLS and CDR2 is YYNGEE. The CDR3 runs to 18 residues. CDR3 sequence: CASSVTPETGMVDDGYTF. CDR3 in DNA: TGTGCCAGCAGCGTAACCCCTGAGACAGGGATGGTGGACGATGGCTACACCTTC.

This clone was counted a single time. The rearrangement uses TRBV29-1 and TRBJ1-1, with 8 nucleotides matching TRBD1. The CDR3 length is 14 residues. Per the germline V gene, CDR1 is SQVTM and CDR2 is ANQGSEA. V shed 4 bases, J shed 0 bases, and the junction held 4 bases outside the gene matches. The CDR3: CSVGGQAMNTEAFF. The CDR3, as DNA: TGCAGCGTTGGGGGACAGGCCATGAACACTGAAGCTTTCTTT.

The V call is TRBV3-1 (or the pseudogene TRBV3-2), the J call TRBJ1-4, with 8 bases matching TRBD1. V dropped 3 bases and J dropped 8; count of bases not matched to a gene: 5. Per germline, CDR1 LGHDT and CDR2 YNNKEL (reference sequence). The CDR3 runs to 14 residues. The CDR3 DNA follows: TGTGCCAGCAGCCACGACAGGGGAGGGGAAAAACTGTTTTTT. Translated: CASSHDRGGEKLFF.

This rearrangement joins TRBV7-2 to TRBJ1-1, with TRBD1 identical over 7 bases. CDR1 is SGHTA and CDR2 is FQGNSA in the germline V gene. V shed 5 bases, J shed 6 bases, and the junction held 9 bases outside the gene matches. The CDR3 contains 14 residues. DNA of the CDR3: TGTGCCAGCAGCAGACAGGGAGGGGACTCTGAAGCTTTCTTT. Translation gives CASSRQGGDSEAFF.

The rearrangement joins TRBV28 to TRBJ1-1; the match to TRBD1 covers 7 bases. Germline V gene data show CDR1 as MDHEN and CDR2 as SYDVKM. CDR3 length equals 16 residues. The V gene end was trimmed by 6 bases and the J gene end by 1 base; junction bases not matched to a gene: 11. The CDR3 protein is CASRSGGASENTEAFF. CDR3 nucleotide sequence: TGTGCCAGCAGATCAGGGGGTGCCTCAGAGAACACTGAAGCTTTCTTT.

The chain has TRBV2 and TRBJ2-5; 7 nucleotides match TRBD1. Germline lookup yields CDR1 SNHLY and CDR2 FYNNEI. V was clipped by 5 bases and J by 4 bases; unmatched bases: 1. CDR3 size: 12 residues. This chain's CDR3 is CASSRGPETQYF. CDR3 coding DNA: TGTGCCAGCAGTAGGGGGCCAGAGACCCAGTACTTC. The entire variable domain, with the rest obtained from reference TRBV2 and TRBJ2-5, is as follows: EPEVTQTPSHQVTQMGQEVILRCVPISNHLYFYWYRQILGQKVEFLVSFYNNEISEKSEIFDDQFSVERPDGSNFTLKIRSTKLEDSAMYFCASSRGPETQYFGPGTRLLVL.

The genes are TRBV5-1 and TRBJ1-2; D remains ambiguous. This CDR3 region has 14 residues. The germline V and J ends were trimmed by 0 bases and 5 bases, with 11 bases remaining between them. Germline loops: CDR1 SGHRS, CDR2 YFSETQ. For the CDR3, the DNA is TGCGCCAGCAGCTTGGAGGGCGGTCGATATGGCTACACCTTC. This sequence encodes CASSLEGGRYGYTF.